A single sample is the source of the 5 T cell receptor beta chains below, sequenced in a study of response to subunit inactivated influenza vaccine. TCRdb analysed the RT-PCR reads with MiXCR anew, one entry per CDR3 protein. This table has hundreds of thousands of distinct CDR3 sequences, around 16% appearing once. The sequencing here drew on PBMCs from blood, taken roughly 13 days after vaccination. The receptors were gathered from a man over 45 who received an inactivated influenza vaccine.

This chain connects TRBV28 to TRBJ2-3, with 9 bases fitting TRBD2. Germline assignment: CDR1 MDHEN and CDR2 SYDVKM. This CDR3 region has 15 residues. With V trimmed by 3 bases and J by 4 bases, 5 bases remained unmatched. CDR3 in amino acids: CASSFTSGRSDTQYF. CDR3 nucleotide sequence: TGTGCCAGCAGTTTCACTAGCGGGCGATCAGATACGCAGTATTTT.

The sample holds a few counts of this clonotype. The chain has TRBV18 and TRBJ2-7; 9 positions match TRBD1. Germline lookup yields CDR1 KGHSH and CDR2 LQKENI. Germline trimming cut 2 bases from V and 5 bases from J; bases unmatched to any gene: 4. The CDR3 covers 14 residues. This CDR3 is CASSPRTGAHEQYF. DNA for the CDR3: TGTGCCAGCTCACCAAGGACAGGGGCCCACGAGCAGTACTTC.

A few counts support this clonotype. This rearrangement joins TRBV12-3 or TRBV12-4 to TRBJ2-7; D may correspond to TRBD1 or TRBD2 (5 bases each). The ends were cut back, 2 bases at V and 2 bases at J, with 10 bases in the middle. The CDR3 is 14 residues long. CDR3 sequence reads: CASSLHVGPYEQYF. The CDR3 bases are TGTGCCAGCAGTTTACACGTGGGACCCTACGAGCAGTACTTC.

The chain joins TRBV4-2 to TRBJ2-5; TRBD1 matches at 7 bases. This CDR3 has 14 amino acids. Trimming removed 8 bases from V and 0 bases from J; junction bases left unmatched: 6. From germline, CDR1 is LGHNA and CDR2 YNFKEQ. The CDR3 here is CASGMGQNQETQYF. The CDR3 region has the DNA TGTGCCAGCGGAATGGGACAGAACCAAGAGACCCAGTACTTC.

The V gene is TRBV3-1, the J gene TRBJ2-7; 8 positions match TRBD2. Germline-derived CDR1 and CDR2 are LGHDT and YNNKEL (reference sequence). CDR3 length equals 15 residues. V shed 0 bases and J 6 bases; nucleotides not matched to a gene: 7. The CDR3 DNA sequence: TGTGCCAGCAGCCAAGAACCGACTAGCGTCTTCGAGCAGTACTTC. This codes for CASSQEPTSVFEQYF.